This entry describes one T cell receptor (beta chain). The antigen remains undetermined. The sample is drawn from a study of siplizumab effects on memory and regulatory T cells. The table came from immunoSEQ multiplex PCR; TCRdb's copy has only in-frame clones and leaves some out. The sample records about 100,000 clones, around 90% being singletons. Germline V gene sequence: CDR1 MNHNS, CDR2 SASEGT. The CDR3 extends over 15 amino acids. Trimming shortened V by 1 base and J by 0 bases, and 10 bases separated the two germline ends. Study-level points and caveats: The study did not confirm that proliferating Tregs from siplizumab cultures were suppressive.

The TCR originated in a human donor in good health. This chain uses TRBV6-1 with TRBJ2-7; D is uncertain. Specimen: non-Treg CD4+ T cells sorted from blood. CDR3 region: CASSEVVEPSYEQYF. CDR3 DNA sequence: TGTGCCAGCAGTGAAGTGGTTGAACCCTCCTACGAGCAGTACTTC.